The 25 T cell receptor beta chains below were found in one sample sequenced in a study of shared clonotypes between healthy human individuals. Method: immunoSEQ multiplex PCR; TCRdb's copy keeps in-frame clones and lacks some. Here the sample spans roughly 480,000 clones, around 79% being singletons. The sequenced sample was PBMCs. These receptors were collected from a woman between 40 and 50 years old in good health. Some clones in this sample may be carry-over from other donors' samples.

This sequence joins TRBV9 and TRBJ2-2; a possible D gene is TRBD1 (6 bases). V dropped 4 bases and J dropped 8 bases, with 21 bases sitting between them. The CDR3 has 16 amino acids. CDR1 and CDR2 (germline): SGDLS, YYNGEE. Here the CDR3 reads CASSPGGLQVWGELFF. DNA of the CDR3: TGTGCCAGCAGCCCTGGGGGCCTACAGGTTTGGGGGGAGCTGTTTTTT.

V gene TRBV7-9 combines with J gene TRBJ2-5; tentatively, D is TRBD1 (5 bases). CDR1 is SEHNR and CDR2 is FQNEAQ in the germline V gene (reference sequence). The CDR3 has 15 residues. The V and J ends lost 3 bases and 1 base respectively, with 12 bases between them. As DNA, the CDR3 is TGTGCCAGCAGCTTTCCCCAGGGTTTCCAAGAGACCCAGTACTTC. Translation gives CASSFPQGFQETQYF.

The V and J genes are TRBV10-3 and TRBJ1-4, with TRBD1 identical over 7 bases. Trimming took 10 bases from V and 8 from J; bases not matched to a gene: 10. Germline loops: CDR1 ENHRY, CDR2 SYGVKD. The CDR3 consists of 13 residues. CDR3: CATCPGQQEKLFF. The CDR3 DNA sequence: TGTGCCACCTGCCCGGGACAGCAGGAAAAACTGTTTTTT.

This chain links TRBV2 with TRBJ2-2, with D perhaps matching TRBD1 (6 bases). The CDR3 runs 16 residues. Per the germline V gene, CDR1 is SNHLY and CDR2 is FYNNEI. Trimming removed 5 bases at V and 2 bases at J, with 15 bases between. CDR3 nucleotides: TGTGCCAGCAGTTTCTCCGGGACAACAAACACCGGGGAGCTGTTTTTT. Its protein product is CASSFSGTTNTGELFF.

The chain links TRBV19 to TRBJ2-7; 9 bases are shared with TRBD2. The J segment lost 3 bases and the V segment lost 4 bases, leaving 7 bases of the junction unmatched. Germline V lookup: CDR1 LNHDA, CDR2 SQIVND (reference sequence). CDR3 length equals 15 residues. The CDR3 DNA reads as TGTGCCAGTAGTACCCCGGGACTAGCCCTCTACGAGCAGTACTTC. Its translation: CASSTPGLALYEQYF.

This chain connects TRBV7-2 to TRBJ1-1; no firm D call. This CDR3 has 14 amino acids. Germline CDR1 reads SGHTA; CDR2 reads FQGNSA. Trimming removed 2 bases from V and 0 bases from J, with 7 bases in between. The CDR3 is CASSLTAMNTEAFF. CDR3 DNA sequence: TGTGCCAGCAGCTTAACAGCAATGAACACTGAAGCTTTCTTT.

The chain is built from TRBV25-1 and TRBJ1-4; perhaps TRBD1 as D (6 bases). The CDR3 has 13 residues. From germline, CDR1 is MGHDK and CDR2 SYGVNS. V was clipped by 4 bases and J by 8 bases, with 11 bases between them. CDR3 DNA: TGTGCCAGCAGTGGGGGGGCGGGGGAAAAACTGTTTTTT. It encodes CASSGGAGEKLFF.

The gene calls are TRBV12-5 and TRBJ2-3; 12 positions match TRBD2. This CDR3 region has 17 residues. Germline loops: CDR1 LGHNT, CDR2 FRNRAP. The J segment lost 3 bases and the V segment lost 0 bases, leaving 4 bases of the junction unmatched. The DNA for the CDR3 is TGTGCTAGTGGTTTGGTTGCTAGCGGGAGGGGTACAGATACGCAGTATTTT. This encodes CASGLVASGRGTDTQYF. The full variable domain, in which reference TRBV12-5 and TRBJ2-3 provide the parts outside the CDR3, is DARVTQTPRHKVTEMGQEVTMRCQPILGHNTVFWYRQTMMQGLELLAYFRNRAPLDDSGMPKDRFSAEMPDATLATLKIQPSEPRDSAVYFCASGLVASGRGTDTQYFGPGTRLTVL.

DNA of the CDR3: TGTGCCAGCAGCTTAGCGGCAACCGGGACTAGCAGTTGGTACGAGCAGTACTTC. This gives the protein CASSLAATGTSSWYEQYF. The rearrangement joins TRBV7-2 to TRBJ2-7, with 9 bases matching TRBD2. The CDR3 has 18 amino acids. CDR1 is SGHTA, CDR2 FQGNSA, per germline. Trimming removed 0 bases from V and 4 bases from J; junction bases left unmatched: 13.

This clone was seen a single time. The chain links TRBV6-5 to TRBJ1-3; maybe TRBD1 (6 bases). Germline CDR1 is MNHEY and CDR2 is SVGAGI. CDR3 length: 13 amino acids. V was trimmed by 9 bases and J by 7 bases, leaving 16 bases between them. For the CDR3, the DNA is TGTGCCAGTAGCTCCCCGGGGGCTAACACCATATATTTT. As protein: CASSSPGANTIYF.

This chain connects TRBV28 to TRBJ1-5, with 11 bases matching TRBD1. In germline, CDR1 is MDHEN, CDR2 SYDVKM. The CDR3 is 17 amino acids. V lost 2 bases to trimming and J lost 6 bases; unmatched junction nucleotides: 9. CDR3 region: CASSLGQGAHLGQPQHF. The CDR3 DNA reads TGTGCCAGCAGTTTAGGACAGGGGGCGCATTTGGGTCAGCCCCAGCATTTT.

The V and J genes are TRBV2 and TRBJ1-4; 9 bases match TRBD1. The germline V gene has CDR1 SNHLY and CDR2 FYNNEI. Trimming took 6 bases from V and 12 from J; bases not matched to a gene: 14. The CDR3 length is 15 residues. The CDR3 region is CASRYVGQGSRELFF. As DNA, the CDR3 is TGTGCCAGCAGATACGTGGGACAGGGATCGAGGGAACTGTTTTTT.

This sequence joins TRBV30 and TRBJ1-3; no reliable D call. Trimming took 2 bases from V and 0 from J, leaving 14 bases between them. The CDR3 loop spans 16 amino acids. Germline V lookup: CDR1 GTSNPN, CDR2 SVGIG (reference sequence). CDR3 sequence reads: CAWSFGSKNSGNTIYF. CDR3 bases: TGTGCCTGGAGTTTCGGCAGCAAAAACTCTGGAAACACCATATATTTT.

This clone was counted a few times. Here the CDR3 DNA reads TGTGCCAGCACGGGACAGGGGAGAAATGAGCAGTTCTTC. Translating gives CASTGQGRNEQFF. The chain employs TRBV7-2 and TRBJ2-1; 10 nucleotides agree with TRBD1. Germline V CDR1 and CDR2: SGHTA, FQGNSA. Germline trimming cut 7 bases from V and 7 bases from J; bases unmatched to any gene: 4. This CDR3 is 13 amino acids long.

This clone was seen only a few times. V gene TRBV7-2 combines with J gene TRBJ1-1; a possible D gene is TRBD1 (5 bases). Germline lookup yields CDR1 SGHTA and CDR2 FQGNSA. V was trimmed by 0 bases and J by 7 bases, leaving 15 bases between them. The CDR3 totals 15 residues. The CDR3 reads CASSLAVGARFEAFF. The CDR3 DNA follows: TGTGCCAGCAGCTTAGCAGTAGGGGCTCGTTTTGAAGCTTTCTTT.

The rearrangement uses TRBV28 and TRBJ2-7; 7 positions agree with TRBD2. V trimming: 6 bases; J trimming: 4 bases; junction bases outside the gene matches: 12. CDR3 length: 15 residues. CDR1 MDHEN and CDR2 SYDVKM come from the germline V gene. CDR3 in amino acids: CASSPSGGSSYEQYF. DNA of the CDR3: TGTGCCAGCAGCCCTAGCGGCGGTAGTTCTTACGAGCAGTACTTC.

Regarding this clone: Other nucleotide sequences from this sample produce the same CDR3. This chain connects TRBV6-1 to TRBJ2-7, with D possibly matching TRBD1 (5 bases). The V and J ends lost 1 base and 2 bases respectively, with 6 bases between them. This CDR3 is built from 13 residues. Germline V gene sequence: CDR1 MNHNS, CDR2 SASEGT. The CDR3 sequence: CASSEGRAYEQYF. CDR3 nucleotides: TGTGCCAGCAGTGAAGGCAGGGCCTACGAGCAGTACTTC.

The V gene is TRBV27, the J gene TRBJ2-4, with 10 bases matching TRBD1. Germline CDR1 and CDR2: MNHEY and SMNVEV (reference sequence). V lost 4 bases, J lost 4 bases, and 7 bases stayed unmatched. CDR3 size: 16 residues. CDR3 DNA sequence: TGTGCCAGCAGTTCCATGGGACAGGGGCAAAAAAACATTCAGTACTTC. It translates to CASSSMGQGQKNIQYF.

CDR3 loop: CASSMLGGRTEAFF. As DNA, the CDR3 is TGTGCCAGTAGTATGCTGGGGGGACGGACTGAAGCTTTCTTT. The chain combines TRBV19 with TRBJ1-1; maybe TRBD1 (5 bases). From germline, CDR1 is LNHDA and CDR2 SQIVND (reference sequence). CDR3 length: 14 residues. Trimming took off 3 bases at V and 5 bases at J, with 13 bases between the two ends.

The V and J genes are TRBV2 and TRBJ2-7, with 10 bases matching TRBD2. CDR3 size: 14 residues. With 3 bases clipped from V and 3 bases from J, the junction kept 2 bases outside the gene matches. The V gene's germline CDR1 is SNHLY and CDR2 FYNNEI. The CDR3 loop is CASSDPSGSYEQYF. The CDR3, as DNA: TGTGCCAGCAGTGATCCTAGCGGGAGCTACGAGCAGTACTTC.

The CDR3 DNA sequence: TGTGCCAGCTCTCTCGTGGCCGGTCAGCCCCAGCATTTT. This sequence encodes CASSLVAGQPQHF. The chain employs TRBV28 and TRBJ1-5; D ambiguous. V was trimmed by 8 bases and J by 6 bases, leaving 14 bases between them. This CDR3 contains 13 residues. Germline CDR1 reads MDHEN; CDR2 reads SYDVKM.

The CDR3 sequence is CAISEPLAGGTGELFF. CDR3 DNA: TGTGCCATCAGTGAGCCTCTAGCGGGAGGGACCGGGGAGCTGTTTTTT. The rearrangement links TRBV10-3 to TRBJ2-2; TRBD2 matches at 12 bases. Germline V gives CDR1 ENHRY, CDR2 SYGVKD. The CDR3 contains 16 residues. Trimming at V came to 2 bases and at J to 5 bases, leaving 3 bases not matched to a gene.

Here the CDR3 DNA reads TGCGCCAGCAGCCAAGATACTGGGCAGGGCGAAAACATTCAGTACTTC. Its translation is CASSQDTGQGENIQYF. The V and J genes are TRBV4-3 and TRBJ2-4, with TRBD1 as a possible D gene (5 bases). Trimming cost V 0 bases and J 5 bases, with 14 bases left between them. There are 16 residues in the CDR3. CDR1 and CDR2 from the germline V gene are LGHNA and YSLEER.

The chain joins TRBV5-4 to TRBJ2-3; D possibly corresponds to TRBD1 (5 bases). The germline V gene has CDR1 SGHNT and CDR2 YYREEE (reference sequence). The CDR3 has 14 residues. Trimming left V 2 bases short and J 0 bases short, with 7 bases between. CDR3 sequence (DNA): TGTGCCAGCAGCTTCGACAGTAGCACAGATACGCAGTATTTT. This translates into CASSFDSSTDTQYF.

The CDR3 reads CASSFDRINTGELFF. The CDR3 nucleotides are TGTGCCAGCAGCTTCGACAGAATCAACACCGGGGAGCTGTTTTTT. This chain uses TRBV5-6 with TRBJ2-2; maybe TRBD1 (5 bases). Germline CDR1 SGHDT, CDR2 YYEEEE. With 2 bases removed from V and 2 bases from J, the gap between germline ends came to 10 bases. The CDR3 runs to 15 residues.